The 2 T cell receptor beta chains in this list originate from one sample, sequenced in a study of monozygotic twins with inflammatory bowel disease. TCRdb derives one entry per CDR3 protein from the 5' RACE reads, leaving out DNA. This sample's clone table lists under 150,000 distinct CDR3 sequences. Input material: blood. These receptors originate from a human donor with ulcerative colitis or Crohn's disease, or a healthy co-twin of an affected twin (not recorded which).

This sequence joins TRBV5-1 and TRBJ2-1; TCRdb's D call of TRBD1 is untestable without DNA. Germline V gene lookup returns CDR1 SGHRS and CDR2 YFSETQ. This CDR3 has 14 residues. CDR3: CASSLNPGNNEQFF.

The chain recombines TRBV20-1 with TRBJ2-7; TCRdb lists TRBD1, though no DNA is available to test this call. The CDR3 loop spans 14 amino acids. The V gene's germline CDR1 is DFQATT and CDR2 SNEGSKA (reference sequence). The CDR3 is CSANRGQDLREQYF.